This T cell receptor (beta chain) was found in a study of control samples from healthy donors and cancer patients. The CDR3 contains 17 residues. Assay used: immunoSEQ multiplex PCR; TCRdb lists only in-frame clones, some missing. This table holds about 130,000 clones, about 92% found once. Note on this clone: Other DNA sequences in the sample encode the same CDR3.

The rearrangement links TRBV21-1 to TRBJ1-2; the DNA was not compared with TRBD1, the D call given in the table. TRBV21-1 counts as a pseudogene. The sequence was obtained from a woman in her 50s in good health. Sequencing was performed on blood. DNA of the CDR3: TGTGCCAGCAGCAAAGGACGACAGCCGCCAAATGTGTGTGGCTACACCTTC. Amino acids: CASSKGRQPPNVCGYTF.